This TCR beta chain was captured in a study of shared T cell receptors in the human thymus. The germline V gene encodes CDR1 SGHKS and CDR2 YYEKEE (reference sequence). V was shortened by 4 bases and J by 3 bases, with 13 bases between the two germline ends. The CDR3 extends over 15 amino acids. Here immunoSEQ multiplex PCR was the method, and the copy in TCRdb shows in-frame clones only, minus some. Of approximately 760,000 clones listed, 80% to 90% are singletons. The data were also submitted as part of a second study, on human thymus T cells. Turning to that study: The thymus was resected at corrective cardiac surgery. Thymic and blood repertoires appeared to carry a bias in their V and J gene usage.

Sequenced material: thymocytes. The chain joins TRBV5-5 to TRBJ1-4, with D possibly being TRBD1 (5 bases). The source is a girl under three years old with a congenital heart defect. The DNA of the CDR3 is TGTGCCAGCAGCATCTGGGGGAGGTCTAATGAAAAACTGTTTTTT. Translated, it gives CASSIWGRSNEKLFF.